This TCR beta chain was obtained from a study of T cell changes during pregnancy in multiple sclerosis (dated by TCRdb to the late 2010s). Background on the whole study: Changes in the T cell repertoire over the course of pregnancy were examined in this study in women with multiple sclerosis.

From its cysteine to its phenylalanine, the CDR3 spans 14 amino acids. Solely the CDR3 DNA is kept, with 42 bases framed from the first base. CDR1 and CDR2 (SGHRS, YFSETQ) derive from the germline V gene. V has 4 bases trimmed and J has 7 bases trimmed; junction bases matching no gene number 4. Points on this clone: The antigen this receptor binds is unknown. No base quality values were provided; no much bigger clone lies one nucleotide off.

Library preparation employed the immunoSEQ multiplex PCR assay. TCRdb stores this immuneACCESS table with in-frame sequences only. Part of the clones is absent; in the studies checked, under half of the shortfall reflects unresolved V genes, and no reason is known for the rest. The sample has tens of thousands of clones on record, 92% of them singletons. The ten top clones hold approximately 0.5% of the sample. The sample consisted of CD4+ T cells from peripheral blood mononuclear cells, taken in the third trimester of pregnancy. The sequence was collected from a female donor with multiple sclerosis, enrolled in a pregnancy study. This chain joins TRBV5-1 to TRBJ2-1; 11 bases in between match TRBD1. The sequence in DNA is TGCGCCAGCAGCGGGACAGGGGGGCGGAATGAGCAGTTCTTC. It encodes CASSGTGGRNEQFF. The CDR3 plus the reference TRBV5-1 and TRBJ2-1 genes for the other parts give the full variable domain: KAGVTQTPRYLIKTRGQQVTLSCSPISGHRSVSWYQQTPGQGLQFLFEYFSETQRNKGNFPGRFSGRQFSNSRSEMNVSTLELGDSALYLCASSGTGGRNEQFFGPGTRLTVL.